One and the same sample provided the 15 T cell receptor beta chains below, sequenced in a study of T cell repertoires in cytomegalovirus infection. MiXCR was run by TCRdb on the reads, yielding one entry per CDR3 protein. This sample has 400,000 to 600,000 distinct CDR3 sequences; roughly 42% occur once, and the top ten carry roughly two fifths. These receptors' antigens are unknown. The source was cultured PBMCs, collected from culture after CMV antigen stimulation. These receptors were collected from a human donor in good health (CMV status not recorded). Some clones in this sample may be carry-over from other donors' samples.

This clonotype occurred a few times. The DNA of the CDR3 is TGTGCCAGCAGCTTAGAGGCAGGGGGCCTGAATCAGCCCCAGCATTTT. Its protein is CASSLEAGGLNQPQHF. The genes are TRBV7-8 and TRBJ1-5; 8 nucleotides align to TRBD1. The CDR3 is made up of 16 amino acids. V lost 1 base to trimming and J lost 4 bases; unmatched junction nucleotides: 6. CDR1 is SGHVS and CDR2 is FQNEAQ in the germline V gene.

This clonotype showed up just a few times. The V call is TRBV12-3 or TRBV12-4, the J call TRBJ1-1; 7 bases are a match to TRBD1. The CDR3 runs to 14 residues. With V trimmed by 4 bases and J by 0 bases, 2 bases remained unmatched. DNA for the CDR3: TGTGCCAGCAGTTCGGACAGGATGAACACTGAAGCTTTCTTT. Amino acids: CASSSDRMNTEAFF.

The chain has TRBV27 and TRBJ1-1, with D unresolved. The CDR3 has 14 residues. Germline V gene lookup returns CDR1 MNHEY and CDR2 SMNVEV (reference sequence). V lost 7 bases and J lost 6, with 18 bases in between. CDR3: CASTYRPGISEAFF. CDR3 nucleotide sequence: TGTGCCAGCACCTACCGACCGGGAATCTCTGAAGCTTTCTTT.

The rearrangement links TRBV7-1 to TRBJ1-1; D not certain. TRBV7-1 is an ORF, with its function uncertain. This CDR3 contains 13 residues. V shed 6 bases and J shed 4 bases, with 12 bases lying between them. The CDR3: CASSSSGRTEAFF. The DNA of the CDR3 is TGTGCCAGCAGTTCCTCCGGGCGCACTGAAGCTTTCTTT.

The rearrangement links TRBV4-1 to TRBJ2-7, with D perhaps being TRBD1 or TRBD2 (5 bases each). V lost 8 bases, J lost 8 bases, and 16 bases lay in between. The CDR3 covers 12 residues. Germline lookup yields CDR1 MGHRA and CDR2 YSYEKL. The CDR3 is CASSSVGVKQYF. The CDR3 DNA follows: TGCGCCAGCTCCTCGGTGGGGGTGAAGCAGTACTTC.

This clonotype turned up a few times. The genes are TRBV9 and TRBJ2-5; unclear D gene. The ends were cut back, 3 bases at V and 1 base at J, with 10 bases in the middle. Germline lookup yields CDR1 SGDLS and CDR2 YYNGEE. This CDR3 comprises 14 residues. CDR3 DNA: TGTGCCAGCAGCGGACCAAACCTCCAAGAGACCCAGTACTTC. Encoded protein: CASSGPNLQETQYF.

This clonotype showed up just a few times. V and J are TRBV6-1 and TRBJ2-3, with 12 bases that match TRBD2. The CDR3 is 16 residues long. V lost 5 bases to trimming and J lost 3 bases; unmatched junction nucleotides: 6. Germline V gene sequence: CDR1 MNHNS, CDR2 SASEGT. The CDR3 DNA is TGTGCCAGCAGTCCTCTGACTAGCGGGAGTACAGATACGCAGTATTTT. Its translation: CASSPLTSGSTDTQYF.

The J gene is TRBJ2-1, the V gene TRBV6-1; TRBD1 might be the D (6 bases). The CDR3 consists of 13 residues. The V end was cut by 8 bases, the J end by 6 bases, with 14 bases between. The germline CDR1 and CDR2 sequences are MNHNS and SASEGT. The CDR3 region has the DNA TGTGCCAGCCAGACAGGAGCAGGCAATGAGCAGTTCTTC. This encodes CASQTGAGNEQFF.

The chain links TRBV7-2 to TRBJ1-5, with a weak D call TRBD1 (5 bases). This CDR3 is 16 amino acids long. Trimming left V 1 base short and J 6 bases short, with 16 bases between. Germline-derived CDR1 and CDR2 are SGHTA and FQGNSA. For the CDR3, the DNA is TGTGCCAGCAGCTTAGTGGGGGGATCGGGACTTCAGCCCCAGCATTTT. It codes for CASSLVGGSGLQPQHF.

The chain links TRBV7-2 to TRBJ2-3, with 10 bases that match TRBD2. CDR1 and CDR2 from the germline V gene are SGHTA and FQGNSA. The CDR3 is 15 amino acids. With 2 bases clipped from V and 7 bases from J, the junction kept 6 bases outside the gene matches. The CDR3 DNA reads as TGTGCCAGCAGCTTAATAGCGGGAGGCCCTAATACGCAGTATTTT. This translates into CASSLIAGGPNTQYF.

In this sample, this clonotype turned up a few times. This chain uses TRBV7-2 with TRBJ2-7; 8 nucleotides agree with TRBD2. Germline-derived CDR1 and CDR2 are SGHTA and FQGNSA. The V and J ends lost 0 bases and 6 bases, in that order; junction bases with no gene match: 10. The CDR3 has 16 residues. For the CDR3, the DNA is TGTGCCAGCAGCTTAGCGTGGGCTAGCGGGTCTAGCGAGCAGTACTTC. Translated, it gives CASSLAWASGSSEQYF.

CDR3 sequence (DNA): TGCAGTGCTAGCGGGAGGCGTCAGAACACAGATACGCAGTATTTT. Encoded protein: CSASGRRQNTDTQYF. The V gene is TRBV20-1, the J gene TRBJ2-3; 7 bases agree with TRBD2. V was pared by 3 bases and J by 2 bases, with 8 bases of the junction left unmatched. Germline V CDR1 and CDR2: DFQATT, SNEGSKA (reference sequence). The CDR3 extends over 15 amino acids.

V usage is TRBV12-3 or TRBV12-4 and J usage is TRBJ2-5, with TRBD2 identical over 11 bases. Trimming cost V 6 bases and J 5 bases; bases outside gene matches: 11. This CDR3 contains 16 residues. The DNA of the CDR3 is TGTGCCAGCAGCCCGGGGACTAGCGGTGAATGGGAGACCCAGTACTTC. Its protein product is CASSPGTSGEWETQYF.

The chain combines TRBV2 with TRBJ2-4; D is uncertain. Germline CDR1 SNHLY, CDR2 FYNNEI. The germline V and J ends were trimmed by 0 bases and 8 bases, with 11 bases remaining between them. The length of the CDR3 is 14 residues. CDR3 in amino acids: CASSEAGYRDIQYF. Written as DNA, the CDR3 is TGTGCCAGCAGTGAAGCGGGGTATCGAGACATTCAGTACTTC.

The chain's CDR3 is CSAHIGDTQYF. CDR3 in DNA: TGCAGTGCCCACATTGGGGATACGCAGTATTTT. The chain joins TRBV20-1 to TRBJ2-3; the D is unclear. Germline CDR1 DFQATT, CDR2 SNEGSKA (reference sequence). The CDR3 has 11 residues. Trimming cost V 6 bases and J 6 bases, with 10 bases left between them.